This section outlines one T cell receptor beta chain sequence together with its context. The data are from a study of blood T cell repertoires in COVID-19. Study-wide context: Acute-phase and convalescent COVID-19 samples originated in the United States, Italy and Spain. T cells, B-cell-depleted T cells, or PBMCs provided the cDNA or gDNA that served as material.

In the original workflow: Estimated nucleated cell counts came from reference gene primer amplification. Assay used: immunoSEQ multiplex PCR; TCRdb lists only in-frame clones, some missing. The D gene and trimming were derived from the DNA, and the V and J assignments and clone size from that table. Of 65,000 to 75,000 clones in the sample, over 75% were seen once. There are 14 residues in the CDR3. V lost 5 bases to trimming and J lost 3 bases; unmatched junction nucleotides: 3. Germline V gene lookup returns CDR1 SEHNR and CDR2 FQNEAQ (reference sequence). The sequence was obtained from a woman of 80 years or more with active or convalescent COVID-19. Sequencing used peripheral blood. This chain links TRBV7-9 with TRBJ1-4; 7 nucleotides align to TRBD1. CDR3 in amino acids: CASSRDRPNEKLFF. In nucleotides, the CDR3 is TGTGCCAGCAGCAGGGACAGACCTAATGAAAAACTGTTTTTT.